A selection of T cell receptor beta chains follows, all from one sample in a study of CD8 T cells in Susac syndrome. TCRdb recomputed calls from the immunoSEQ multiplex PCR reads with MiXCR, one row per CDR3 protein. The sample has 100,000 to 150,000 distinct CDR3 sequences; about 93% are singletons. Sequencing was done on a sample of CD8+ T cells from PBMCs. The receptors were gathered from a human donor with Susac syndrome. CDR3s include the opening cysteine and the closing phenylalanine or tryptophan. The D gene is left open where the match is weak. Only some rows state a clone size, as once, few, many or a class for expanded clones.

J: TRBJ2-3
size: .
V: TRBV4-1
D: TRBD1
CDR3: CASSPRDREADTQYF
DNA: TGCGCCAGCAGCCCCCGGGACAGGGAGGCAGATACGCAGTATTTT

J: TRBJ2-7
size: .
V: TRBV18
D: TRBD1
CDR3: CASSLALAGGEQYF
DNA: TGTGCCAGCTCACTAGCTCTTGCAGGGGGCGAGCAGTACTTC

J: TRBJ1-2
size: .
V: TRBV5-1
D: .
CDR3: CASTSGYRGYTF
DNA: TGCGCCAGCACCTCAGGTTATCGCGGCTACACCTTC

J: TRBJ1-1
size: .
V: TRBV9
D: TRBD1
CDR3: CASSPGQGAAEAFF
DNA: TGTGCCAGCAGCCCAGGACAGGGGGCCGCTGAAGCTTTCTTT

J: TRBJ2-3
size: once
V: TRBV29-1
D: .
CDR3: CSVVSTSTDTQYF
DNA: TGCAGCGTCGTATCTACTAGCACAGATACGCAGTATTTT

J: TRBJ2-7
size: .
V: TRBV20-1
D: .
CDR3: CSANPPGASGEQYF
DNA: TGCAGTGCAAATCCTCCGGGGGCCAGTGGCGAGCAGTACTTC

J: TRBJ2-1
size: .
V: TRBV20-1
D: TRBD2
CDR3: CSARGLAGGNYYNEQFF
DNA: TGCAGTGCTAGAGGTCTAGCGGGGGGGAACTATTACAATGAGCAGTTCTTC

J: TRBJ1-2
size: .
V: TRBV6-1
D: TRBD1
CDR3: CASSPGQAWGANYGYTF
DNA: TGTGCCAGCAGTCCCGGACAGGCTTGGGGAGCTAACTATGGCTACACCTTC

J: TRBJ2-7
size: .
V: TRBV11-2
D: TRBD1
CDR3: CASSIATGGYEQYF
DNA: TGTGCCAGCAGCATTGCGACAGGGGGCTACGAGCAGTACTTC

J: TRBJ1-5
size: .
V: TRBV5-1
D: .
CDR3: CASSLAGARDQPQHF
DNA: TGCGCCAGCAGCTTGGCCGGGGCACGGGATCAGCCCCAGCATTTT

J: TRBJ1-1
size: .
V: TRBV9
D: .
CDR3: CASSVARANTEAFF
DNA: TGTGCCAGCAGCGTAGCCAGGGCCAACACTGAAGCTTTCTTT

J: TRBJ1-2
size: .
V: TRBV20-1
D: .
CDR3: CSAPSPGRYYGYTF
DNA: TGCAGTGCCCCGAGCCCAGGGCGGTACTATGGCTACACCTTC

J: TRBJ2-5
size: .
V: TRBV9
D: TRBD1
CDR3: CASSVGQGTWETQYF
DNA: TGTGCCAGCAGCGTAGGACAGGGTACATGGGAGACCCAGTACTTC

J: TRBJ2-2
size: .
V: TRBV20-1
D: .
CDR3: CSARDSAGVGTGELFF
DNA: TGCAGTGCTAGAGATTCGGCAGGGGTCGGCACCGGGGAGCTGTTTTTT

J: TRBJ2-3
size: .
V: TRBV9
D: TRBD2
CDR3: CASSALGLAGAPTDTQYF
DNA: TGTGCCAGCAGCGCCTTGGGACTAGCGGGGGCCCCCACAGATACGCAGTATTTT

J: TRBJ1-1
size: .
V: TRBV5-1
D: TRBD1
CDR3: CASSLTGGGGAFF
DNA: TGCGCCAGCAGCTTGACAGGGGGCGGAGGAGCTTTCTTT

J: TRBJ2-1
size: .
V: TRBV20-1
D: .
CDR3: CSARVIAGLKVTYNEQFF
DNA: TGCAGTGCTAGAGTAATCGCGGGGCTGAAGGTAACCTACAATGAGCAGTTCTTC

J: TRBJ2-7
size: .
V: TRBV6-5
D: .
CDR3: CASSTQGFYYEQYF
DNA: TGTGCCAGCAGTACGCAGGGATTTTACTACGAGCAGTACTTC

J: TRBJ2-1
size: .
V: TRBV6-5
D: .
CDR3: CASSYTNYNEQFF
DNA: TGTGCCAGCAGTTACACCAATTACAATGAGCAGTTCTTC

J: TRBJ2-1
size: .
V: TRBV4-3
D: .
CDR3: CASSPTGFGYNEQFF
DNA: TGCGCCAGCAGTCCTACAGGGTTTGGGTACAATGAGCAGTTCTTC

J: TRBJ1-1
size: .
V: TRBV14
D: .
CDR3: CASSQVGESNTEAFF
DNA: TGTGCCAGCAGCCAAGTTGGGGAGTCGAACACTGAAGCTTTCTTT

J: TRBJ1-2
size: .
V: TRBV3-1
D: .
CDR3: CASSQDRSNYGYTF
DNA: TGTGCCAGCAGCCAAGACAGATCTAACTATGGCTACACCTTC

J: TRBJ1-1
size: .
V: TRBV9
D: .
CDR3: CASSPPGTTEAFF
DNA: TGTGCCAGCAGCCCCCCGGGGACCACTGAAGCTTTCTTT

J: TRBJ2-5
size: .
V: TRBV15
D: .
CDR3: CATSRAGTETQYF
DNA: TGTGCCACCAGCAGAGCGGGTACGGAGACCCAGTACTTC

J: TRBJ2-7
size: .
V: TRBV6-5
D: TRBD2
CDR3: CASSHLAAQYEQYF
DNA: TGTGCCAGCAGTCACCTAGCGGCCCAATACGAGCAGTACTTC

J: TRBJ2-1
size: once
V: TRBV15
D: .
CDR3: CATSRDRGDWQFF
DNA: TGTGCCACCAGCAGAGATAGAGGGGATTGGCAGTTCTTC

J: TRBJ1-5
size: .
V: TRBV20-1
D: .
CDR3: CSARSLRTGNQPQHF
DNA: TGCAGTGCTAGAAGCCTCCGGACAGGCAATCAGCCCCAGCATTTT

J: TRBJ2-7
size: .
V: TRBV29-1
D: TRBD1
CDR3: CSVEQGPSYEQYF
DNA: TGCAGCGTGGAACAGGGGCCCAGCTACGAGCAGTACTTC

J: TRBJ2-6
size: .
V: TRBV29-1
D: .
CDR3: CSVVWPGANVLTF
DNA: TGCAGCGTTGTGTGGCCTGGGGCCAACGTCCTGACTTTC

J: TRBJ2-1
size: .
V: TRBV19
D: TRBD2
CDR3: CASSSGLVLYEQFF
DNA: TGTGCCAGTAGTTCCGGACTAGTTTTGTATGAGCAGTTCTTC

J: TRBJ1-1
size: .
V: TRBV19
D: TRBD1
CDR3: CASIRDRGNTEAFF
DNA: TGTGCCAGTATTCGGGACAGGGGGAACACTGAAGCTTTCTTT

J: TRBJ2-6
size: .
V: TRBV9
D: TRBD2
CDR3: CASSGAPAGGPSGANVLTF
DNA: TGTGCCAGCAGCGGAGCCCCTGCGGGGGGACCCTCTGGGGCCAACGTCCTGACTTTC

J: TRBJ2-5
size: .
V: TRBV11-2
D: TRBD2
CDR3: CASSPRGGRQETQYF
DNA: TGTGCCAGCAGCCCCCGGGGGGGGAGGCAAGAGACCCAGTACTTC

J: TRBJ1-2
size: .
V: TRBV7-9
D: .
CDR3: CASSLGGIQGGGYTF
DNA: TGTGCCAGCAGCCTGGGCGGCATACAGGGAGGTGGCTACACCTTC

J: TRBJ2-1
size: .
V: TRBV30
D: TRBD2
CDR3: CAWSVRSGTSGGDEQFF
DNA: TGTGCCTGGAGTGTACGGTCGGGGACTAGCGGGGGCGATGAGCAGTTCTTC

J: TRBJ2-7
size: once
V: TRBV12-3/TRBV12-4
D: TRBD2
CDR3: CASRHRTSGEIYEQYF
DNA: TGTGCCAGCAGACATAGGACTAGCGGGGAGATCTACGAGCAGTACTTC

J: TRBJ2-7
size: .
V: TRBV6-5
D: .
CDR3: CASSYSVTGTDEQYF
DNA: TGTGCCAGCAGTTACTCCGTTACAGGGACGGACGAGCAGTACTTC

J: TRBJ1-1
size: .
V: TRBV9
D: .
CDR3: CASSVNTGGEAFF
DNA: TGTGCCAGCAGCGTAAACACAGGAGGTGAAGCTTTCTTT

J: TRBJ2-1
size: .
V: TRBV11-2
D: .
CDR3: CASSFLVGISYNEQFF
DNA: TGTGCCAGCAGCTTTTTGGTAGGGATTTCCTACAATGAGCAGTTCTTC

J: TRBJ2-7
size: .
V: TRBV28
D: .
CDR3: CASSFRLAPHEQYF
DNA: TGTGCCAGCAGTTTTAGGCTAGCGCCCCACGAGCAGTACTTC

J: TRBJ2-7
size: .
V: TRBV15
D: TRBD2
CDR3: CATTGGSAYEQYF
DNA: TGTGCCACCACGGGGGGGTCAGCCTACGAGCAGTACTTC

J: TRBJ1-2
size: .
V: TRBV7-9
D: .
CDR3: CASSPGPGVGYTF
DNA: TGTGCCAGCAGCCCCGGGCCGGGAGTTGGCTACACCTTC

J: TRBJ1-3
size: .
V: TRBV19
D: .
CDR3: CAAASGNTIYF
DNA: TGTGCCGCAGCCTCTGGAAACACCATATATTTT